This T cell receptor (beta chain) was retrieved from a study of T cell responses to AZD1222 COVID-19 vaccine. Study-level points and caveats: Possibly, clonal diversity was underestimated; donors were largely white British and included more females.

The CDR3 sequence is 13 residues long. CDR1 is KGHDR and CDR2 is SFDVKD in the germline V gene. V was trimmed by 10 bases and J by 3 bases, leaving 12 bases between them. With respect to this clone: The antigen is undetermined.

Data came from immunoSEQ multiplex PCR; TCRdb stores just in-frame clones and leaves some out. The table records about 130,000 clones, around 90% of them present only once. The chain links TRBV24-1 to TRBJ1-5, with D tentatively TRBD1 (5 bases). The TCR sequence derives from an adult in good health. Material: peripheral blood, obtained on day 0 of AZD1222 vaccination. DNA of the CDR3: TGTGCCACGGCCGAGGGGTTCAATCAGCCCCAGCATTTT. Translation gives CATAEGFNQPQHF.